Below are 32 T cell receptor beta chains sequenced from a single sample in a study of T cell responses to AZD1222 COVID-19 vaccine. Data came from immunoSEQ multiplex PCR; TCRdb stores just in-frame clones and leaves some out. The sample lists 45,000 to 55,000 clones; approximately 79% were seen once. The sample consisted of peripheral blood, taken on day 0 of MenACWY control vaccination. The receptors were sampled from an adult in good health.

The V gene is TRBV6-5, the J gene TRBJ1-2; a weak D match, TRBD1 (6 bases). In germline, CDR1 is MNHEY, CDR2 SVGAGI. V lost 5 bases and J lost 8, with 15 bases in between. The CDR3 is 13 amino acids. DNA of the CDR3: TGTGCCAGCAGTCCGGACAGTCGACGCGGCTACACCTTC. Its translation is CASSPDSRRGYTF.

This clone is a singleton in its sample. The chain carries TRBV4-1 and TRBJ2-2; D is ambiguous. Trimming removed 3 bases from V and 6 bases from J, with 8 bases in between. Germline assignment: CDR1 MGHRA and CDR2 YSYEKL. The CDR3 sequence is 13 residues long. CDR3: CASSHPGPGELFF. In DNA form, the CDR3 reads TGCGCCAGCAGCCATCCGGGCCCCGGGGAGCTGTTTTTT.

This rearrangement joins TRBV5-4 to TRBJ2-2, with D hard to call. V was cut by 0 bases and J by 4 bases, with 7 bases left in between. The CDR3 totals 14 residues. Germline V gene data show CDR1 as SGHNT and CDR2 as YYREEE (reference sequence). The CDR3 region is CASSLGLGTGELFF. Here the CDR3 DNA reads TGTGCCAGCAGCTTGGGGTTGGGCACCGGGGAGCTGTTTTTT.

CDR3 DNA sequence: TGTGCCATCAGTGGTGGGACTAGCGCCCTAAGCTCCTACAATGAGCAGTTCTTC. Encoded protein: CAISGGTSALSSYNEQFF. The V gene is TRBV10-3, the J gene TRBJ2-1; 10 bases map to TRBD2. The CDR3 sequence is 18 residues long. V shed 4 bases and J 0 bases; nucleotides not matched to a gene: 9. Germline-derived CDR1 and CDR2 are ENHRY and SYGVKD.

This clone was found once. The genes are TRBV5-1 and TRBJ2-5; D may be TRBD1 (6 bases). Germline CDR1 and CDR2: SGHRS and YFSETQ. The CDR3 loop spans 15 amino acids. The V end lost 3 bases, the J end lost 3 bases, and 15 bases lay between the germline ends. The CDR3 reads CASSSAQGIKETQYF. The CDR3 DNA reads as TGCGCCAGCAGCTCAGCACAGGGAATAAAAGAGACCCAGTACTTC.

J is TRBJ2-3 and V is TRBV5-1; the D gene is possibly TRBD1 (6 bases). Trimming cost V 0 bases and J 6 bases, with 14 bases left between them. From germline, CDR1 is SGHRS and CDR2 YFSETQ. The CDR3 spans 15 residues. The CDR3 protein is CASSLDYPGVDTQYF. Here the CDR3 DNA reads TGCGCCAGCAGCTTGGATTATCCAGGGGTTGATACGCAGTATTTT. Filled out from reference TRBV5-1 and TRBJ2-3, the complete variable domain reads KAGVTQTPRYLIKTRGQQVTLSCSPISGHRSVSWYQQTPGQGLQFLFEYFSETQRNKGNFPGRFSGRQFSNSRSEMNVSTLELGDSALYLCASSLDYPGVDTQYFGPGTRLTVL.

This chain connects TRBV7-6 to TRBJ1-3; D remains ambiguous. V lost 5 bases to trimming and J lost 0 bases, with 11 bases between them. The CDR3 spans 15 residues. CDR1 SGHVS and CDR2 FNYEAQ come from the germline V gene. CDR3 residues: CASSRPTDSGNTIYF. The CDR3, as DNA: TGTGCCAGCAGCCGGCCTACTGACTCTGGAAACACCATATATTTT.

The V gene is TRBV7-9, the J gene TRBJ2-1; D is uncertain. There are 13 residues in the CDR3. V lost 5 bases and J lost 6, with 11 bases in between. Per the germline V gene, CDR1 is SEHNR and CDR2 is FQNEAQ (reference sequence). In nucleotides, the CDR3 is TGTGCCAGCAGCCGCCCCGGAGCCAATGAGCAGTTCTTC. Translation: CASSRPGANEQFF.

The chain links TRBV19 to TRBJ1-2, with D possibly being TRBD1 (5 bases). CDR3 length: 15 residues. Trimming cost V 9 bases and J 4 bases, with 21 bases left between them. Germline V CDR1 and CDR2: LNHDA, SQIVND (reference sequence). This CDR3 reads CASQKTGDGGYGYTF. The CDR3, as DNA: TGTGCCAGCCAAAAAACGGGGGATGGTGGCTATGGCTACACCTTC.

The rearrangement links TRBV30 to TRBJ1-2; TRBD1 is a possible D gene (5 bases). This CDR3 spans 12 amino acids. Germline-derived CDR1 and CDR2 are GTSNPN and SVGIG (reference sequence). Trimming removed 5 bases at V and 8 bases at J, with 15 bases between. The CDR3 loop reads CAWGRREGGYTF. As DNA, the CDR3 is TGTGCCTGGGGCCGCCGCGAGGGGGGCTACACCTTC.

The rearrangement uses TRBV11-2 and TRBJ1-1; tentative D call: TRBD1 (6 bases). This CDR3 spans 13 amino acids. Trimming took off 1 base at V and 8 bases at J, with 11 bases between the two ends. Germline lookup yields CDR1 SGHAT and CDR2 FQNNGV. The CDR3 nucleotides are TGTGCCAGCAGCTTAGGGCAGGGGTGGGAAGCTTTCTTT. It is translated as CASSLGQGWEAFF.

In nucleotides, the CDR3 is TGCGCCAGCAGCCATCCGGGACACCTAAATGAAAAACTGTTTTTT. It is translated as CASSHPGHLNEKLFF. The V call is TRBV4-1, the J call TRBJ1-4; a possible D gene is TRBD1 (6 bases). The CDR3 runs to 15 residues. V lost 3 bases, J lost 5 bases, and 13 bases lay in between. The germline V gene encodes CDR1 MGHRA and CDR2 YSYEKL.

The J gene is TRBJ1-4, the V gene TRBV2; weak D call: TRBD1 (5 bases). This CDR3 is built from 14 residues. V lost 4 bases and J lost 6, with 12 bases in between. The germline V gene has CDR1 SNHLY and CDR2 FYNNEI. In DNA form, the CDR3 reads TGTGCCAGCAGTGTGCTCAGGGTAGATGAAAAACTGTTTTTT. It specifies CASSVLRVDEKLFF.

The chain combines TRBV9 with TRBJ2-3; no clear D gene. Between the trimmed V and J ends, which lost 4 bases and 1 base, there was a span of 7 bases. The CDR3 is made up of 13 amino acids. The germline gives CDR1 SGDLS, CDR2 YYNGEE. The CDR3 DNA sequence: TGTGCCAGCAGCCCCCAAGGCACAGATACGCAGTATTTT. Its protein product is CASSPQGTDTQYF. Together with reference TRBV9 and TRBJ2-3, the CDR3 gives the full variable domain: DSGVTQTPKHLITATGQRVTLRCSPRSGDLSVYWYQQSLDQGLQFLIQYYNGEERAKGNILERFSAQQFPDLHSELNLSSLELGDSALYFCASSPQGTDTQYFGPGTRLTVL.

This sequence joins TRBV20-1 and TRBJ1-1; possible D gene TRBD1, 5 bases. V was shortened by 3 bases and J by 1 base, with 12 bases between the two germline ends. The CDR3 runs to 14 residues. Germline V gene data show CDR1 as DFQATT and CDR2 as SNEGSKA (reference sequence). CDR3 coding DNA: TGCAGTGCTAGTGACCGGACACAGAACACTGAAGCTTTCTTT. It encodes CSASDRTQNTEAFF.

The table lists this clone with a few counts. The CDR3 DNA follows: TGTGCCAGTAGTATCGAAGGAGGCAACAGGGTGTTTGGTCAGCCCCAGCATTTT. This gives the protein CASSIEGGNRVFGQPQHF. V gene TRBV19 combines with J gene TRBJ1-5; D is perhaps TRBD1 (6 bases). Per the germline V gene, CDR1 is LNHDA and CDR2 is SQIVND (reference sequence). This CDR3 is 18 amino acids long. V lost 3 bases, J lost 6 bases, and 24 bases lay in between.

This clone showed up just a few times. This rearrangement joins TRBV7-8 to TRBJ2-1; 9 bases line up with TRBD2. V was clipped by 1 base and J by 7 bases; unmatched bases: 14. The CDR3 contains 18 residues. Per the germline V gene, CDR1 is SGHVS and CDR2 is FQNEAQ. In nucleotides, the CDR3 is TGTGCCAGCAGCTTAGATTCGGCCAGCGGGAGGAGTCGAAATGAGCAGTTCTTC. This sequence encodes CASSLDSASGRSRNEQFF.

The V gene is TRBV5-4, the J gene TRBJ1-5, with D possibly TRBD1 on 5 matching bases. CDR1 and CDR2 from the germline V gene are SGHNT and YYREEE (reference sequence). Deletions cut 3 bases from V and 4 bases from J, with 14 bases between. This CDR3 has 15 amino acids. The DNA for the CDR3 is TGTGCCAGCAGCTACGGGGGAATGGGGAATCAGCCCCAGCATTTT. It yields the protein CASSYGGMGNQPQHF.

The chain links TRBV30 to TRBJ1-2; 10 bases match TRBD1. The CDR3 spans 15 residues. Germline CDR1 is GTSNPN and CDR2 is SVGIG (reference sequence). V gave up 1 base and J gave up 0 bases; unmatched junction bases: 2. This CDR3 is CAWSGTGGPNYGYTF. The DNA of the CDR3 is TGTGCCTGGAGTGGGACAGGGGGTCCTAACTATGGCTACACCTTC. The full variable domain, its missing parts supplied by reference TRBV30 and TRBJ1-2, is SQTIHQWPATLVQPVGSPLSLECTVEGTSNPNLYWYRQAAGRGLQLLFYSVGIGQISSEVPQNLSASRPQDRQFILSSKKLLLSDSGFYLCAWSGTGGPNYGYTFGSGTRLTVV.

As DNA, the CDR3 is TGTGCCAGCAGCCCGACAGGGTATGGCTACACCTTC. Translated, it gives CASSPTGYGYTF. The chain has TRBV6-5 and TRBJ1-2, with 7 bases identical to TRBD1. The CDR3 covers 12 residues. Losses at the gene ends were 6 bases for V and 5 bases for J; bases not matched to a gene: 3. Germline CDR1 reads MNHEY; CDR2 reads SVGAGI.

V and J are TRBV7-9 and TRBJ1-1; no clear D. The CDR3 consists of 14 residues. CDR1 is SEHNR, CDR2 FQNEAQ, per germline (reference sequence). The V end lost 7 bases, the J end lost 4 bases, and 16 bases lay between the germline ends. The CDR3 protein is CASTVAGMSTEAFF. The CDR3, as DNA: TGTGCCAGCACCGTGGCGGGGATGAGCACTGAAGCTTTCTTT.

The V gene is TRBV4-2, the J gene TRBJ1-2; D unclear. The germline CDR1 and CDR2 sequences are LGHNA and YNFKEQ. V lost 0 bases, J lost 6 bases, and 11 bases lay in between. The CDR3 sequence is 14 residues long. The CDR3 nucleotides are TGTGCCAGCAGCCAAGATCCACGGGCTGATGGCTACACCTTC. Residues: CASSQDPRADGYTF.

V and J are TRBV7-2 and TRBJ2-3; 7 bases align to TRBD1. CDR3 length: 15 residues. Looked up from germline, CDR1 is SGHTA and CDR2 is FQGNSA. V dropped 4 bases and J dropped 0; count of bases not matched to a gene: 4. DNA of the CDR3: TGTGCCAGCAGCTCCCGACAGGGCAGCACAGATACGCAGTATTTT. Translating gives CASSSRQGSTDTQYF.

The CDR3 DNA sequence: TGTGCCACCAGTGACCTCCTTCGGAATTCACCCCTCCACTTT. Its translation is CATSDLLRNSPLHF. The chain is built from TRBV24-1 and TRBJ1-6; no reliable D call. V was trimmed by 4 bases and J by 7 bases, leaving 10 bases between them. The CDR3 contains 14 residues. The germline gives CDR1 KGHDR, CDR2 SFDVKD.

J is TRBJ1-4 and V is TRBV6-5, with TRBD1 matching over 10 bases. Germline trimming cut 2 bases from V and 12 bases from J; bases unmatched to any gene: 9. The CDR3 totals 15 residues. CDR1 and CDR2 from the germline V gene are MNHEY and SVGAGI. CDR3 sequence: CASSYGTGARRELFF. The CDR3 bases are TGTGCCAGCAGTTACGGGACAGGGGCCCGGCGGGAACTGTTTTTT.

The chain employs TRBV10-1 and TRBJ2-3; TRBD1 agrees at 7 bases. The CDR3 extends over 13 amino acids. V shed 8 bases, J shed 3 bases, and the junction held 5 bases outside the gene matches. Per the germline V gene, CDR1 is WNHNN and CDR2 is SYGVQD (reference sequence). The DNA of the CDR3 is TGCGCCAGCCAGAAACAGGGGACAGATACGCAGTATTTT. Its translation is CASQKQGTDTQYF.

This chain uses TRBV2 with TRBJ1-6; no reliable D call. The V end was cut by 10 bases, the J end by 7 bases, with 11 bases between. The CDR3 loop spans 12 amino acids. CDR1 is SNHLY, CDR2 FYNNEI, per germline. CDR3 nucleotide sequence: TGTGCCACCCAGGTGGGGAATTCACCCCTCCACTTT. It translates to CATQVGNSPLHF.

V usage is TRBV19 and J usage is TRBJ1-1; the D gene is possibly TRBD1 (5 bases). Germline V gene lookup returns CDR1 LNHDA and CDR2 SQIVND (reference sequence). V was pared by 3 bases and J by 9 bases, with 17 bases between. The CDR3 is 14 amino acids. CDR3 sequence reads: CASSITVRDPQAFF. For the CDR3, the DNA is TGTGCCAGTAGTATCACCGTCAGGGACCCACAAGCTTTCTTT. The full variable domain, completed using reference TRBV19 and TRBJ1-1, is DGGITQSPKYLFRKEGQNVTLSCEQNLNHDAMYWYRQDPGQGLRLIYYSQIVNDFQKGDIAEGYSVSREKKESFPLTVTSAQKNPTAFYLCASSITVRDPQAFFGQGTRLTVV.

J is TRBJ2-7 and V is TRBV5-1, with D perhaps matching TRBD1 or TRBD2 (5 bases each). The CDR3 has 15 residues. V lost 2 bases, J lost 5 bases, and 17 bases lay in between. Germline CDR1 and CDR2: SGHRS and YFSETQ. The CDR3 region is CASSLSGTASHEQYF. In nucleotides, the CDR3 is TGCGCCAGCAGCTTATCCGGGACCGCAAGCCACGAGCAGTACTTC. Variable domain in full (rest from reference TRBV5-1 and TRBJ2-7): KAGVTQTPRYLIKTRGQQVTLSCSPISGHRSVSWYQQTPGQGLQFLFEYFSETQRNKGNFPGRFSGRQFSNSRSEMNVSTLELGDSALYLCASSLSGTASHEQYFGPGTRLTVT.

This chain links TRBV6-6 with TRBJ1-5, with D perhaps matching TRBD1 (5 bases). Trimming removed 6 bases at V and 2 bases at J, with 17 bases between. The germline V gene encodes CDR1 MNHNY and CDR2 SVGAGI (reference sequence). The CDR3 contains 16 residues. The CDR3 nucleotides read TGTGCCAGCAGGAAGAACACCGGGACGGGCAATCAGCCCCAGCATTTT. Amino acid sequence: CASRKNTGTGNQPQHF.

Here the CDR3 DNA reads TGCAGCGTAGACAGGTCAAAAGAGACCCAGTACTTC. Residues: CSVDRSKETQYF. The V gene is TRBV29-1, the J gene TRBJ2-5, with TRBD1 as a possible D gene (6 bases). Germline V gene sequence: CDR1 SQVTM, CDR2 ANQGSEA. The CDR3 runs to 12 residues. The germline V and J ends were trimmed by 6 bases and 3 bases, with 11 bases remaining between them.

The chain combines TRBV19 with TRBJ1-1; 7 bases align to TRBD1. CDR3 length: 15 residues. Germline V lookup: CDR1 LNHDA, CDR2 SQIVND (reference sequence). J was trimmed by 0 bases and V by 5 bases; bases with no gene match: 6. The CDR3 nucleotides read TGTGCCAGTAGTTGGGGACAGAGGGTGAACACTGAAGCTTTCTTT. Its translation: CASSWGQRVNTEAFF.